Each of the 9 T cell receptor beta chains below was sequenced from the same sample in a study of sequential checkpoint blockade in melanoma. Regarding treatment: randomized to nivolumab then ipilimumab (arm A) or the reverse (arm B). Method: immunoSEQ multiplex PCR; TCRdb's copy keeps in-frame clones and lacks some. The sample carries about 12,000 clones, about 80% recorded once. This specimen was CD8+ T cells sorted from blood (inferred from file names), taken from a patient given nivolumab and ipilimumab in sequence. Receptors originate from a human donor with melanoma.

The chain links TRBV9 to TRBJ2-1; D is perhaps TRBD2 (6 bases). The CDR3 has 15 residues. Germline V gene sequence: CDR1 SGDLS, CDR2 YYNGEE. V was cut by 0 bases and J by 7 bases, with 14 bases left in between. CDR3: CASSVGTNPGNEQFF. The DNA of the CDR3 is TGTGCCAGCAGCGTAGGGACTAACCCAGGGAATGAGCAGTTCTTC.

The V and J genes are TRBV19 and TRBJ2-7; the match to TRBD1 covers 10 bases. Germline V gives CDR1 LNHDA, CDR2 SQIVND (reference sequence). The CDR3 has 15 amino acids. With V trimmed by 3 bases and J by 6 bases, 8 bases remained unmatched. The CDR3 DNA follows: TGTGCCAGTAGTATCGACAGGGGGCCGTTATCCGAGCAGTACTTC. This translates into CASSIDRGPLSEQYF.

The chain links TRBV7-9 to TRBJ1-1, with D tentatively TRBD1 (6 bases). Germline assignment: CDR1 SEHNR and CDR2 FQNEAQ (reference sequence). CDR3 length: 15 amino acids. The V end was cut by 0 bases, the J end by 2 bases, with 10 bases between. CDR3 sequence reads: CASSLAGQLNTEAFF. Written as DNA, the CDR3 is TGTGCCAGCAGCTTAGCAGGACAGCTCAACACTGAAGCTTTCTTT.

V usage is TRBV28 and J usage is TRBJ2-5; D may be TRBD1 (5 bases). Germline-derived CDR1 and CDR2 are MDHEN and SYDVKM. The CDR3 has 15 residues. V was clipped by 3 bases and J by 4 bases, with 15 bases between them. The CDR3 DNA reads TGTGCCAGCAGTTTCTTGGCCAGGGCAGGAGAGACCCAGTACTTC. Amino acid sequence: CASSFLARAGETQYF.

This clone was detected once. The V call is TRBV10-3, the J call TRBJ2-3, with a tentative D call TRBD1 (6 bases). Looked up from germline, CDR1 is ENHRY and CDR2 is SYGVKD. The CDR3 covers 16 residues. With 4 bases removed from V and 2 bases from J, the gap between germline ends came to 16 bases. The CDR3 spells CAISGDRDKVTDTQYF. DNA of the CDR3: TGTGCCATCAGTGGCGACCGGGACAAAGTCACAGATACGCAGTATTTT.

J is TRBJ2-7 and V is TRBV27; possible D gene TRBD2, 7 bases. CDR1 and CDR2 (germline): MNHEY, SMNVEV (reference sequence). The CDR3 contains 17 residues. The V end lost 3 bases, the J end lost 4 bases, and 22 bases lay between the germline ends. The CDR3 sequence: CASSFITGGVSSYEQYF. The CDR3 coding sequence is TGTGCCAGCAGTTTCATCACGGGGGGCGTATCCAGTTACGAGCAGTACTTC.

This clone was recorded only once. The CDR3 region has the DNA TGTGCCAGCAGTATTAACCAGGGCTCCTACAATGAGCAGTTCTTC. This gives the protein CASSINQGSYNEQFF. This sequence joins TRBV27 and TRBJ2-1; D is perhaps TRBD1 (5 bases). The CDR3 has 15 amino acids. Germline V lookup: CDR1 MNHEY, CDR2 SMNVEV (reference sequence). V was cut by 5 bases and J by 0 bases, with 11 bases left in between.

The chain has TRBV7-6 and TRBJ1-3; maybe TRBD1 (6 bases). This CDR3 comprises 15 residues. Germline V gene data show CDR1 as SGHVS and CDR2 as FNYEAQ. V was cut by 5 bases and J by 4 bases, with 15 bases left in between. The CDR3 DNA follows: TGTGCCAGCAGCCCTGGAACAGGGACCGGAAACACCATATATTTT. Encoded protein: CASSPGTGTGNTIYF.

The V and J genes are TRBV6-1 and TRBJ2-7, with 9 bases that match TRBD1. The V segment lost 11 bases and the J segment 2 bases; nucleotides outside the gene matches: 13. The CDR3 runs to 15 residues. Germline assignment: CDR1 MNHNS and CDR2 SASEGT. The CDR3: CASHTGTGFPYEQYF. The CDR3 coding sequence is TGTGCCTCTCATACCGGGACAGGGTTTCCCTACGAGCAGTACTTC.